This TCR beta chain was captured in a study of CD8 T cells in Susac syndrome. Whole-study results and caveats: As acknowledged by the study, its TCR sequencing and HLA analysis included a relatively small number of individuals.

Sequencing of TCR beta was carried out in blood CD8+ and CD4+ T cells. While CD8+ and CD4+ T cells were isolated negatively, TEMRA cells were enriched by FACS. RNA amounts of roughly 0.45 to 1 ug underwent reverse transcription with random hexamers. Multiplex PCR with immunoSEQ amplified the TCR beta CDR3 across 54 Vbeta and 13 Jbeta. TCRdb re-derived calls from the immunoSEQ multiplex PCR reads in MiXCR, one entry per CDR3 protein. The sample includes roughly 120,000 distinct CDR3 sequences, about 94% of them seen just once. Germline V gene lookup returns CDR1 KGHSH and CDR2 LQKENI. The CDR3 runs 15 residues. V was pared by 3 bases and J by 5 bases, with 7 bases of the junction left unmatched. Of note for this clonotype: What it recognizes is unknown.

This receptor was identified in a human donor with multiple sclerosis. The V gene is TRBV18, the J gene TRBJ2-7; 10 bases are a match to TRBD1. Input material: CD4+ T cells from PBMCs. The CDR3 DNA is TGTGCCAGCTCACCGCGGGGACAGGGGCCCGACGAGCAGTACTTC. Its translation is CASSPRGQGPDEQYF.